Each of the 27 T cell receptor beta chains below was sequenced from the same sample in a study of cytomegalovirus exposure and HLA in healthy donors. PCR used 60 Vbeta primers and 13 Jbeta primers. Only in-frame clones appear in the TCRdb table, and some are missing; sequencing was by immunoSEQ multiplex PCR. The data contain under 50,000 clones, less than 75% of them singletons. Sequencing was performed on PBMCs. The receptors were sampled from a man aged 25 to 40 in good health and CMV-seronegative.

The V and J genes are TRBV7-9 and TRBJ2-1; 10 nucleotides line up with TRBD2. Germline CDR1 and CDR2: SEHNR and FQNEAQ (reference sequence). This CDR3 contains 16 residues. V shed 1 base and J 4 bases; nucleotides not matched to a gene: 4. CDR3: CASSLVSGLAYNEQFF. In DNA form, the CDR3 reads TGTGCCAGCAGCTTAGTTTCGGGACTAGCGTACAATGAGCAGTTCTTC.

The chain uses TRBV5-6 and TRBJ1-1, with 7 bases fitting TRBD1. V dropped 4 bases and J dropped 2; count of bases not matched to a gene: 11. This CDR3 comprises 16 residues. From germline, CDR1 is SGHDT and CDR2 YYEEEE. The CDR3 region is CASSRRRTGENTEAFF. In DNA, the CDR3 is TGTGCCAGCAGCCGGAGGCGTACAGGGGAAAACACTGAAGCTTTCTTT.

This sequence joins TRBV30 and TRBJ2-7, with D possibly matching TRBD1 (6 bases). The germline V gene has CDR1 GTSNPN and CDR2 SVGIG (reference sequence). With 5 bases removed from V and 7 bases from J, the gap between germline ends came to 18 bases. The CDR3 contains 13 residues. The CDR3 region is CAWAGTSLREQYF. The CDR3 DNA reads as TGTGCCTGGGCCGGGACATCTTTGAGGGAGCAGTACTTC.

The CDR3 here is CASSLALGLVGAGELFF. CDR3 bases: TGTGCCAGCAGCTTAGCACTAGGACTAGTGGGGGCCGGGGAGCTGTTTTTT. The chain combines TRBV11-1 with TRBJ2-2, with 7 bases fitting TRBD2. J was trimmed by 6 bases and V by 0 bases; bases with no gene match: 10. The CDR3 totals 17 residues. Per the germline V gene, CDR1 is SGHAT and CDR2 is FQDESV (reference sequence).

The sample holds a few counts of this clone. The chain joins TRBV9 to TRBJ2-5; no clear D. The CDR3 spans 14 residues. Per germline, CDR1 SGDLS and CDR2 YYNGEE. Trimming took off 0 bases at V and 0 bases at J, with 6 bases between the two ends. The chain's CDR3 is CASSVGVHQETQYF. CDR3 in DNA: TGTGCCAGCAGCGTAGGCGTTCACCAAGAGACCCAGTACTTC. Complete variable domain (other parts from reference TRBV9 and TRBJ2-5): DSGVTQTPKHLITATGQRVTLRCSPRSGDLSVYWYQQSLDQGLQFLIQYYNGEERAKGNILERFSAQQFPDLHSELNLSSLELGDSALYFCASSVGVHQETQYFGPGTRLLVL.

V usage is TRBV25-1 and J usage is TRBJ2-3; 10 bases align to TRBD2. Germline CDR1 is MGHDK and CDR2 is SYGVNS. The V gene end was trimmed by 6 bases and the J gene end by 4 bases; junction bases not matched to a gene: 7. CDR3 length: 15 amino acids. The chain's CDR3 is CASSVVAGGADTQYF. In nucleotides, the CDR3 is TGTGCCAGCAGCGTTGTAGCGGGAGGCGCAGATACGCAGTATTTT.

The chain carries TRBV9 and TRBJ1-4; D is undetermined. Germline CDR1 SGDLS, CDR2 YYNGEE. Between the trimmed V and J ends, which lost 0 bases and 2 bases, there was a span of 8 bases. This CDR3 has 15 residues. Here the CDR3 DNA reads TGTGCCAGCAGCGTAGACAGTTCGACTAATGAAAAACTGTTTTTT. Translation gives CASSVDSSTNEKLFF.

CDR3: CASSLRTSGRISPGANVLTF. The DNA for the CDR3 is TGTGCCAGCAGCCTCCGTACTAGCGGGAGAATCTCTCCTGGGGCCAACGTCCTGACTTTC. J is TRBJ2-6 and V is TRBV13; 11 nucleotides agree with TRBD2. The ends lost 5 bases at V and 2 bases at J; junction bases unmatched: 14. Germline CDR1 is PRHDT and CDR2 is FYEKMQ (reference sequence). The CDR3 extends over 20 amino acids.

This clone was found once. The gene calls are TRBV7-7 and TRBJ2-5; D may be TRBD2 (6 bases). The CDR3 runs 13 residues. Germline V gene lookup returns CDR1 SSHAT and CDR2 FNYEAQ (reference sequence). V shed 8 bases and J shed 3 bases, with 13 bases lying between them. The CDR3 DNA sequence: TGTGCCAGCGGTAATTGGGGGGAAGAGACCCAGTACTTC. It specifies CASGNWGEETQYF.

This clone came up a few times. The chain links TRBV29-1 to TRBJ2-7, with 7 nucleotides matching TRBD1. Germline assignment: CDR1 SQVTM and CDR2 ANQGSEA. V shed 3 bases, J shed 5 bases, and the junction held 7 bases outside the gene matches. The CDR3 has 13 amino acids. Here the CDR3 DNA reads TGCAGCGTTGACGGCACAGGGGTAAACGAGCAGTACTTC. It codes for CSVDGTGVNEQYF.

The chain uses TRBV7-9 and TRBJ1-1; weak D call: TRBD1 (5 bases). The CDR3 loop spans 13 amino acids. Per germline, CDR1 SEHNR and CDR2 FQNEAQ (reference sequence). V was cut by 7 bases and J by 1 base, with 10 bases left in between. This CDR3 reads CASTHTGNTEAFF. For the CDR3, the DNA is TGTGCCAGCACCCATACAGGGAACACTGAAGCTTTCTTT.

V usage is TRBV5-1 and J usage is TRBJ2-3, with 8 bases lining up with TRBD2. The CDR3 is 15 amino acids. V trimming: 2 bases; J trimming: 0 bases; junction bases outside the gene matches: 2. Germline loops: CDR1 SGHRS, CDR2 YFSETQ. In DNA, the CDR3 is TGCGCCAGCAGCTTTAGCGGGATGAGCACAGATACGCAGTATTTT. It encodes CASSFSGMSTDTQYF.

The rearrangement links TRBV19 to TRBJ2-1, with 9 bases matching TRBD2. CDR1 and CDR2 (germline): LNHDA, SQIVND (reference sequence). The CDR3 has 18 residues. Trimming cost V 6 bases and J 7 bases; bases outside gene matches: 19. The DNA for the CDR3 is TGTGCCAGTAGCATCCGAGGGGAGCTAGCGGGATGGAGGAATGAGCAGTTCTTC. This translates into CASSIRGELAGWRNEQFF.

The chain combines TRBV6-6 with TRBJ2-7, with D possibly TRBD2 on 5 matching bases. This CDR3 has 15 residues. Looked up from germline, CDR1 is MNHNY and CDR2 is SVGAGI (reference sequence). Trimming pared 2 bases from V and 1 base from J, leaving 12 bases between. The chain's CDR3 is CASSYLRGQSYEQYF. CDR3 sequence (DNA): TGTGCCAGCAGTTACCTTAGAGGGCAGTCCTACGAGCAGTACTTC.

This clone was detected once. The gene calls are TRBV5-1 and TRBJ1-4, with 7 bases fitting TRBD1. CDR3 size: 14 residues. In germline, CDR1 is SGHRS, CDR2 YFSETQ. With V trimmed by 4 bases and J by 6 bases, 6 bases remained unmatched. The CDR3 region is CASSQKTGYEKLFF. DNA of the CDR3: TGCGCCAGCAGCCAGAAGACAGGGTATGAAAAACTGTTTTTT.

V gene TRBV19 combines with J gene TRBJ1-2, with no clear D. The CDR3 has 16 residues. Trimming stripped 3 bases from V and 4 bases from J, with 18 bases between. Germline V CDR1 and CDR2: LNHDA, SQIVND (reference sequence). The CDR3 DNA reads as TGTGCCAGTAGTATTAATGGAGGTCTAGGAACCTATGGCTACACCTTC. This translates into CASSINGGLGTYGYTF.

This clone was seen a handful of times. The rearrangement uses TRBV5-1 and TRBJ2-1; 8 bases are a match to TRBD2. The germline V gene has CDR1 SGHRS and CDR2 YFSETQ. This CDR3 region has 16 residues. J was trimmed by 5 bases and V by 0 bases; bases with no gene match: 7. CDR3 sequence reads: CASSLGPSGSHNEQFF. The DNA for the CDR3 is TGCGCCAGCAGCTTGGGGCCCAGCGGGAGTCACAATGAGCAGTTCTTC.

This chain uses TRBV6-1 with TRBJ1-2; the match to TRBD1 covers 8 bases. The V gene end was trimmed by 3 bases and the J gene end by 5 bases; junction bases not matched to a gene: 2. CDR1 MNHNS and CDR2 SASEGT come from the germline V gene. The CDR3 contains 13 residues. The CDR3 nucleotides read TGTGCCAGCAGTGAGCGACAGGGGTATGGCTACACCTTC. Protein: CASSERQGYGYTF.

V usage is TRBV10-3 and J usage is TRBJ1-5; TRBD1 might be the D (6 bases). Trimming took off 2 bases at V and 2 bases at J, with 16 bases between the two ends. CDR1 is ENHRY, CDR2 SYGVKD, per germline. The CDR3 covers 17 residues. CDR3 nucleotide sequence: TGTGCCATCAGTGAGACGATAACAGGGTTTGGCAATCAGCCCCAGCATTTT. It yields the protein CAISETITGFGNQPQHF.

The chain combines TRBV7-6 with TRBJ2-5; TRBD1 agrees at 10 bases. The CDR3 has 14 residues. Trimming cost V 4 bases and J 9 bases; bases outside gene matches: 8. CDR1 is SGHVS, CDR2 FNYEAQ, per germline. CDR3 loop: CASSSWTGGGAQYF. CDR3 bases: TGTGCCAGCAGCTCCTGGACAGGGGGAGGGGCCCAGTACTTC.

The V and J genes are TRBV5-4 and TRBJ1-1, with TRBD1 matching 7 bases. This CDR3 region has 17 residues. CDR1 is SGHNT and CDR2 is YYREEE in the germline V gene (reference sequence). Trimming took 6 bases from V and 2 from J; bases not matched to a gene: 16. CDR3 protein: CASTRQGFIPYNTEAFF. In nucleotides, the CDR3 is TGTGCCAGCACCAGACAGGGCTTTATCCCCTACAACACTGAAGCTTTCTTT.

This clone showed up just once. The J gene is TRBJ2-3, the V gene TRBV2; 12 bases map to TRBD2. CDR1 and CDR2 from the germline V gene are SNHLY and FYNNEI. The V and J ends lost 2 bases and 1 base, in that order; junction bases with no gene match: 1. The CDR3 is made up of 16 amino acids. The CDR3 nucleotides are TGTGCCAGCAGTGAAAGACTAGCGGGAGGCACAGATACGCAGTATTTT. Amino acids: CASSERLAGGTDTQYF.

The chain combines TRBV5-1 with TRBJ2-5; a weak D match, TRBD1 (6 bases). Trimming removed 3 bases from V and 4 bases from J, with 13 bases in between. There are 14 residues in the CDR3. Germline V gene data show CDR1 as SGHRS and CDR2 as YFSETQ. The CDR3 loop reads CASSSTGPPETQYF. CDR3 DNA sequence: TGCGCCAGCAGCTCAACAGGGCCCCCAGAGACCCAGTACTTC. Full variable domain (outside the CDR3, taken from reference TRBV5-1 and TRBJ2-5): KAGVTQTPRYLIKTRGQQVTLSCSPISGHRSVSWYQQTPGQGLQFLFEYFSETQRNKGNFPGRFSGRQFSNSRSEMNVSTLELGDSALYLCASSSTGPPETQYFGPGTRLLVL.

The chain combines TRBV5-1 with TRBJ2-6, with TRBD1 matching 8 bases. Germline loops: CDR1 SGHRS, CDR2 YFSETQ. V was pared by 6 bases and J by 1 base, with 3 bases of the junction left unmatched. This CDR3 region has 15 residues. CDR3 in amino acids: CASTDRGSGANVLTF. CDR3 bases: TGCGCCAGCACAGACAGGGGATCTGGGGCCAACGTCCTGACTTTC.

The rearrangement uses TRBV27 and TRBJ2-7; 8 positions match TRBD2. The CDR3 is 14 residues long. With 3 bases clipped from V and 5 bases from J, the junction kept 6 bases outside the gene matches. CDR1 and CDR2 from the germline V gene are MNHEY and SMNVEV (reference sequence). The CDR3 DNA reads TGTGCCAGCAGTTTCGGGACTAGAAAGCACGAGCAGTACTTC. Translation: CASSFGTRKHEQYF.

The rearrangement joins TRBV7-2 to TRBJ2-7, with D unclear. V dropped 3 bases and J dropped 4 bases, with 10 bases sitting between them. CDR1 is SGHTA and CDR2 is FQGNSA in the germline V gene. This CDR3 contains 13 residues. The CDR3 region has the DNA TGTGCCAGCAGCTTCTCTAGTCTTTACGAGCAGTACTTC. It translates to CASSFSSLYEQYF.

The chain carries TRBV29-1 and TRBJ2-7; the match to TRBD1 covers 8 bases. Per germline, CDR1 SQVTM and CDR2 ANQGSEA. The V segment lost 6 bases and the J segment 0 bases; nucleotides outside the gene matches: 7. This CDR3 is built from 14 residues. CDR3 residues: CSVARGQVSYEQYF. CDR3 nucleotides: TGCAGCGTCGCCAGGGGACAGGTCTCCTACGAGCAGTACTTC.